This TCR beta chain was captured by sequencing in a study of cytotoxic CD8 clonotypes in ibrutinib-treated CLL. Study in general: An average of approximately 260,000 productive templates and some 99,000 productive rearrangements was obtained per sample. Study-level results: Under treatment, the uncommon public clonotypes either contracted or remained stable.

The repertoire was sequenced with immunoSEQ multiplex PCR; TCRdb's copy has only in-frame clones and lacks some. The table shows 50,000 to 65,000 clones, with roughly 57% occurring only once. Notes on this clone: Its target is unknown. Within the sample, other DNA sequences also encode this same CDR3.

The CDR3 covers 17 residues. The TCR originated in a human donor with chronic lymphocytic leukemia. The sequencing here drew on PBMCs, taken after 12 months of ibrutinib treatment. The genes are TRBV12-2 and TRBJ2-4; the table gives TRBD1 as D, unverified against the DNA. TRBV12-2 is a pseudogene. CDR3 residues: CASRLAEYRTGWFIQYF. The DNA for the CDR3 is TGTGCAAGTCGCTTAGCCGAATATCGGACAGGATGGTTCATTCAATACTTC.